This TCR beta chain was profiled in a study of cytomegalovirus exposure and HLA in healthy donors (dated by TCRdb to about 2017). About the full investigation: An earlier analysis of approximately 640 of the donors reported about 250 Gb of sequence data and about 100 million unique TCR beta sequences from 150 million to 200 million T cells. Rather than using new phenotypic data, the later analysis identified candidate immune exposures from TCR beta sequences and from how often those sequences occurred across donors. Donor age, sex, ethnicity and CMV serostatus were compiled together with the repertoire data. Using immunosequencing, the study profiled T cell repertoires from about 650 subjects and related those repertoires to cytomegalovirus serostatus. All discovery cohort repertoires had been generated using a single sequencing platform. The study aimed to test whether cataloging public T cell receptors could reveal signatures of past pathogen exposure. Among over 350 genotyped donors of the cohort, an average of approximately 230,000 unique TCR beta nucleotide sequences were sequenced per donor, 15% to 20% of them non-productive. Typing coverage varied by locus: about 620-630 donors for A, B, C, DRB1 and DQB1; approximately 520 for DQA1; about 600 for DPA1; under 490 for DPB1. Roughly 300 gigabases of sequencing data and 80 million or so unique TCR sequences were included in an early release covering 550 to 800 HLA-typed donors. HLA typing covered class I and class II loci at four-digit resolution. Of the 300 to 450 genotyped donors, approximately 82% fell in the genetic ancestry cluster associated with self-reported Caucasian donors. Because of strong linkage in the cohort, five DR-DQ haplotypes were treated as single units for association and clustering. A later analysis re-analyzed previously published TCR beta repertoires from 660 or so donors and added high-resolution HLA genotyping to study TCR occurrence patterns. In a later genetic analysis, genome-wide SNP genotypes for about three fifths of the roughly 670 donors were used, and that subset was treated as a discovery cohort. A separate validation cohort of approximately 120 different subjects was used in addition to the roughly 640-subject first cohort. High-throughput TCR immunosequencing, statistical association of individual TCRs with disease status, and machine learning were combined to predict cytomegalovirus infection status. In an earlier analysis of roughly 580 of the donors, high-throughput TCR beta sequencing was used to judge whether each TCR beta V gene segment behaved as functional or pseudogenic.

Results the study describes overall, beyond this receptor: In a later analysis, the rate of TCR association differed among HLA loci, with DRB1 alleles having the most associated TCRs and HLA-C alleles having the fewest. Because HLA typing was unavailable for some donors at each locus, only the typed subset was used in association tests. In a later analysis, most CMV-associated TCR beta chains were found to appear HLA-restricted, with HLA associations seemingly driven largely by CMV exposure. A cluster of highly shared sequence variants was judged likely to represent a technical artifact of the sequencing pipeline. Some IMGT-functional V segments, including TRBV6-2 and TRBV6-3, could not be told apart with the 87-base-pair reads, so those segments were excluded. A later genetic analysis associated a missense DCLRE1C variant with V-gene and J-gene trimming of TCR beta chains, and an independent cohort replicated the association. A later analysis reported that several top co-occurrence clusters appeared linked to parvovirus B19, influenza, CMV and Epstein-Barr virus. The study gave a list of about 160 TCR beta chains associated with cytomegalovirus. While some public TCRs were present in many individuals, most TCR sequences turned up only very rarely across donors. About 15 rarely observed V segments, including chromosome 9 orphons, were excluded from the earlier analysis of several hundred of the donors because counts were too low. When HLA alleles, especially DR and DQ, strongly co-occurred, TCR associations were difficult to assign to individual alleles. The only immune exposure information available for the cohort was CMV serostatus. A later genetic analysis reported fewer N-insertions in productive TCRs among donors in an Asian-associated ancestry cluster than the approximately 670-donor mean. A few of the identified cytomegalovirus-associated TCR beta chains were confirmed in vitro to be specific for cytomegalovirus antigens. Sequencing depth was assumed to be roughly uniform across donors in the presence/absence analyses, though that assumption may not hold. The authors suggested that the approach could potentially be generalized to other disease states and immunological phenotypes. In a later analysis, around 17,000 TCR beta sequences were associated with specific HLA alleles at a false discovery rate of 0.05. A further reported finding was that TCR beta sequences accurately predicted the HLA-A and HLA-B alleles for most subjects in the first cohort. This cohort had only TCR beta chains sequenced, and the lack of alpha or paired-chain data limited which features could be detected. An earlier analysis of 587 of the donors showed that most TCR beta V segments appeared in productive rearrangements either about 87% or about 30% of the time, which broadly matched IMGT annotations. In a later analysis, HLA-associated TCR beta chains were found to be more clonally expanded and to have lower generation probabilities than equally common non-associated chains. In both the original and validation cohorts, the classifier was reported to diagnose cytomegalovirus status with high specificity and sensitivity. Correlated functional status among segregating V segments might be attributable to linkage disequilibrium, but an unknown experimental factor could not be ruled out.

The method was the immunoSEQ multiplex PCR assay. A mixture of 60 forward primers for TCR Vbeta segments and 13 reverse primers for TCR Jbeta segments was used in the multiplex PCR. Amplification of the CDR3 region of rearranged TCR beta genes was performed with a multiplex PCR assay on genomic DNA. The amplified TCR beta libraries were sequenced on the Illumina HiSeq System as 87-base-pair reads. The original pipeline was this. Across the roughly 670 repertoires, a later analysis counted approximately 83 million unique TCR beta chains, 9 million to 14 million of which were shared by at least two donors. To remove PCR and sequencing errors, raw reads were error-corrected and collapsed into unique sequences using a nearest-neighbor algorithm that merged closely related sequences. Alignment of CDR3 sequences to IMGT reference sequences was used to assign V, D and J gene segments. Each retained sequence needed at least a six-nucleotide match to both a V gene segment and a J gene segment. Rearrangements were called productive when the CDR3 lacked stop codons and stayed in frame with V and J; all others were non-productive. Following IMGT convention, CDR3 was defined as the stretch from the second conserved V-encoded cysteine up to the conserved J-encoded phenylalanine. Sequences without an unambiguous match to a single V gene segment were excluded from the earlier analysis of several hundred of the donors. An earlier analysis of 587 of the donors classified V segments as functional when productive rearrangements were above 56.7% and as segregating when the standard deviation between donors was above 5%. A statistical classification framework was built for diagnosing cytomegalovirus status from the catalog of TCR beta chain sequences. V and J gene assignment, in a later analysis, came from comparing TCR nucleotide sequences with IMGT/GENE-DB human TR gene sequences. Using the TCRdist pipeline, a later analysis assigned CDR3 sequences along with most-parsimonious VDJ recombination scenarios. In a later analysis, each TCR beta chain was defined by its CDR3 amino acid sequence together with its V-gene family, and reads lacking a unique V-gene family were excluded. As a way to deal with suspected cross-contamination and a sequencing artifact, a later analysis dropped 640 or so nucleotide sequences that were highly shared and had low generation probability. In a later analysis, a clonal expansion index was calculated for each public chain from normalized within-repertoire ranks of inferred template counts. In a later analysis, generation probabilities were computed with a VDJ recombination model fitted to out-of-frame rearrangements, and the resulting probabilities were checked against IGoR. Hypergeometric tests were used in a later analysis to score TCR-TCR, TCR-HLA and TCR-CMV co-occurrence, with a repertoire-size bias correction applied to the TCR pairs. In a later analysis, false discovery rates were estimated by permuting HLA or CMV assignments 20 times. In a later analysis, co-occurring TCRs were grouped with DBSCAN, and TCRdist sequence similarity was added when clustering was performed within HLA-allele-positive subsets. Repertoires with fewer than 30,000 or more than 120,000 public chains were left out of co-occurrence clustering, as were four to six repertoires with anomalous nucleotide sharing. This is the immuneACCESS table as TCRdb keeps it, with only in-frame sequences that have V and J called. A part of the clones is gone; compared with another copy, unresolved V genes explain less than half, and the rest is unexplained. V, J and clone size reflect that table, while D and trimming were determined from the DNA. In this sample the table shows a few hundred thousand clones, more than 65% of which occur a single time. Of the sample, roughly 2% falls within the top ten clones.

Germline trimming: 11 bases from V, 6 bases from J; junction bases outside gene matches: 12. CDR1 is given as ENHRY and CDR2 as SYGVKD, both from the germline V gene. Reading from cysteine to phenylalanine, the CDR3 counts 16 amino acids. Only CDR3 DNA is held: 48 bases, read in frame from base 1. Worth noting for this clone: This clone's antigen is unknown. Base qualities are not provided; no much larger clone lies one nucleotide away.

In total, 500 to 700 healthy bone marrow donors made up the cohort. At the time of sampling, all cohort members were nominally healthy, though unrecorded immune exposures were likely present. The donor tested CMV seronegative, placing the donor among the roughly 400 seronegative members of the cohort. Every donor gave a peripheral blood sample, and the peripheral blood mononuclear cells from that sample were used for TCR beta sequencing. Genomic DNA extraction from the blood cell samples was performed with the Qiagen DNeasy Blood Extraction Kit. The sample taken for sequencing was PBMCs. The chain joins TRBV10-3 to TRBJ2-2, with 13 bases aligning to TRBD2. The clonotype was recovered from a woman aged 25 to 39 in good health and CMV-seronegative. The CDR3 has the sequence CAGSGTSGTNPGELFF. The nucleotides read TGTGCCGGGTCCGGGACTAGCGGGACTAACCCCGGGGAGCTGTTTTTT.